Sequencing of this T cell receptor (beta chain) was carried out in a study of T-cell memory formation after mild COVID-19. Study-level background: The TCR clusters were mostly specific to one donor. Study-wide findings and caveats: Mainly CM and EM harbored the contracting CD4+ clones; mainly EMRA harbored the CD8+ ones.

TCRdb re-derived calls from the 5' RACE reads in MiXCR, one entry per CDR3 protein. The sample holds hundreds of thousands of distinct CDR3 sequences, 20% to 25% seen once. This clonotype was observed a handful of times. Its antigen is currently unknown. Germline CDR1 and CDR2: DFQATT and SNEGSKA (reference sequence). This CDR3 spans 17 amino acids. Trimming removed 0 bases from V and 8 bases from J; junction bases left unmatched: 13. The chain links TRBV20-1 to TRBJ2-1; 10 bases match TRBD2. The sequenced material came from PBMCs or a T cell subset sorted from them (not recorded which). The receptor's source is an adult woman who had mild COVID-19 (a few samples of this study predate the infection). Cell type and time point are not known. CDR3 protein: CSARDNALAGVGYEQFF. For the CDR3, the DNA is TGCAGTGCTAGAGATAATGCCCTAGCGGGAGTAGGATATGAGCAGTTCTTC.